These T cell receptor beta chains were read from a single sample in a study of shared clonotypes between healthy human individuals. The data were produced by immunoSEQ multiplex PCR, yet TCRdb's version contains in-frame clones alone and is incomplete. In the table there are approximately 320,000 clones, around 90% of which are singletons. The sample consisted of memory CD8+ T cells sorted from blood. The receptors here all came from a man younger than 35 in good health. CDR3s include the opening cysteine and the closing phenylalanine or tryptophan. The D gene is left open where the match is weak. Not all rows give a size; the values are once, few, many and, for expanded clones, a class.

NA	NA	TRBV6-5	TRBJ2-7	TGTGCCAGCAGTTACTCCGGACAACTCGAGCAGTACTTC	CASSYSGQLEQYF
NA	once	TRBV6-5	TRBJ2-5	TGTGCCAGCAGTTACGGACGGAACCAAGAGACCCAGTACTTC	CASSYGRNQETQYF
NA	NA	TRBV6-4	TRBJ2-3	TGTGCCAGCAGTGGCGGGGCCCCCACAGATACGCAGTATTTT	CASSGGAPTDTQYF
TRBD1	NA	TRBV5-6	TRBJ2-7	TGTGCCAGCAGCTTGTTAGGGGGCTCCATCGAGCAGTACTTC	CASSLLGGSIEQYF
NA	NA	TRBV6-4	TRBJ2-1	TGTGCCAGCAGTCCCTTCCACGAAGGCAGGGGCGATGAGCAGTTCTTC	CASSPFHEGRGDEQFF
TRBD2	NA	TRBV7-4	TRBJ2-5	TGTGCCAGCAGCCCGACTAGCAAAGAGACCCAGTACTTC	CASSPTSKETQYF
NA	once	TRBV5-8	TRBJ2-1	TGTGCCAGCGGGGGAACCAGCTACAATGAGCAGTTCTTC	CASGGTSYNEQFF
NA	once	TRBV11-2	TRBJ1-2	TGTGCCAGCAGCTTAGCCCCGAACAGGGTAGATGGCTACACCTTC	CASSLAPNRVDGYTF
NA	NA	TRBV5-4	TRBJ2-5	TGTGCCAGCAGCTCCAAAGAGACCCAGTACTTC	CASSSKETQYF
NA	NA	TRBV7-9	TRBJ1-1	TGTGCCAGCAGCTTAATAAACACTGAAGCTTTCTTT	CASSLINTEAFF
TRBD2	NA	TRBV5-4	TRBJ2-7	TGTGCCAGCAGCTTTGCTAGCGGGAGATACGAGCAGTACTTC	CASSFASGRYEQYF
NA	NA	TRBV9	TRBJ1-2	TGTGCCAGCAGCGTAGGGGGAGGTACTTATGGCTACACCTTC	CASSVGGGTYGYTF
TRBD1	NA	TRBV27	TRBJ2-2	TGTGCCAGCAGTCCCCCCCCGACAGGGGGAGGTTTCGCCGGGGAGCTGTTTTTT	CASSPPPTGGGFAGELFF
NA	few	TRBV4-1	TRBJ2-7	TGCGCCAGCAGCCCGGGACTCGCCCTACCCTACGAGCAGTACTTC	CASSPGLALPYEQYF
TRBD1	NA	TRBV4-1	TRBJ2-2	TGCGCCAGCAGCCAAGTGGACAGGGGCACCGGGGAGCTGTTTTTT	CASSQVDRGTGELFF
TRBD2	NA	TRBV4-3	TRBJ2-2	TGCGCCAGCAGCCATAGCCCGGGACTAGTAAGGGAGCTGTTTTTT	CASSHSPGLVRELFF
NA	few	TRBV28	TRBJ1-5	TGTGCCAGCAGATTATCTCTGGCAGGGATTCAGCCCCAGCATTTT	CASRLSLAGIQPQHF
NA	NA	TRBV10-2	TRBJ2-7	TGCGCCAGCACCTTGGTAGGAACCGAGCAGTACTTC	CASTLVGTEQYF
TRBD1	NA	TRBV4-1	TRBJ1-1	TGCGCCAGCAGCCCACAAGATAAGACAGGGGGCACTGAAGCTTTCTTT	CASSPQDKTGGTEAFF
TRBD2	NA	TRBV13	TRBJ2-5	TGTGCCAGCAGGACTAGCGGACAAGAGACCCAGTACTTC	CASRTSGQETQYF
TRBD2	NA	TRBV4-2	TRBJ2-7	TGTGCCAGCAGCCAAGAAGCAAGCGGGGGCTCATACGAGCAGTACTTC	CASSQEASGGSYEQYF
TRBD2	NA	TRBV5-6	TRBJ2-7	TGTGCCAGCAGCTCTCCGGGACTAGCGGAGCCCTACGAGCAGTACTTC	CASSSPGLAEPYEQYF
TRBD2	NA	TRBV4-2	TRBJ2-1	TGTGCCAGCAGCCGTCGACTAGCGGGGATCAACAATGAGCAGTTCTTC	CASSRRLAGINNEQFF
TRBD1	NA	TRBV27	TRBJ1-6	TGTGCCAGCAGATTAAGGTACAGGGGGCGTGGATCACCCCTCCACTTT	CASRLRYRGRGSPLHF